Below, 2 T cell receptor beta chains from the same sample are listed, as sequenced in a study of cytomegalovirus exposure and HLA in healthy donors. Sequenced by immunoSEQ multiplex PCR; TCRdb stores in-frame clones only, minus some. This table has 120,000 or so clones, approximately 94% appearing once. Sequenced sample: PBMCs. All receptors derive from a man younger than 35 in good health and CMV-seronegative.

The chain employs TRBV4-1 and TRBJ1-1, with D perhaps matching TRBD1 (5 bases). Germline V gene lookup returns CDR1 MGHRA and CDR2 YSYEKL. The CDR3 runs 13 residues. Trimming shortened V by 1 base and J by 3 bases, and 6 bases separated the two germline ends. CDR3 DNA: TGCGCCAGCAGCCAAGGGGGCTACACTGAAGCTTTCTTT. This codes for CASSQGGYTEAFF.

The table lists this clone with a count of one. The chain joins TRBV5-1 to TRBJ2-3; 12 nucleotides align to TRBD1. J was trimmed by 5 bases and V by 2 bases; bases with no gene match: 3. The CDR3 loop spans 15 amino acids. CDR1 is SGHRS, CDR2 YFSETQ, per germline. The CDR3 nucleotides are TGCGCCAGCAGCTTCGGGACAGGGGGCGTAGATACGCAGTATTTT. This encodes CASSFGTGGVDTQYF.